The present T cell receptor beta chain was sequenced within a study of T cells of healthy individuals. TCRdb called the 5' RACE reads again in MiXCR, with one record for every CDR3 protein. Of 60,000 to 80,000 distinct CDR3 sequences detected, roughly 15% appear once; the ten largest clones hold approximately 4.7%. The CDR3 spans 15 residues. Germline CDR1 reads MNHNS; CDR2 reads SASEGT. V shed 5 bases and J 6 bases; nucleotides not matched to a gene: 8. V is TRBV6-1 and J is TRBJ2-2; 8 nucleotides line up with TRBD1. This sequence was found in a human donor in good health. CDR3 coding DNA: TGTGCCAGCAGTTACCGCCAGGGGGCTCCCGGGGAGCTGTTTTTT. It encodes CASSYRQGAPGELFF.